This is a list of T cell receptor beta chains from one sample in a study of cytomegalovirus exposure and HLA in healthy donors. TCRdb's table, derived via immunoSEQ multiplex PCR, lists solely in-frame clones and lacks some. The table shows approximately 170,000 clones, with around 68% occurring only once. Sequenced input: PBMCs. Source of these receptors: a man aged 50-60 years in good health and CMV-seronegative. The CDR3 runs from the conserved cysteine through the conserved F or W. D genes are given only for firm matches. Expanded clones get a size class; other rows say once, few or many, or leave the size out.

v_gene: TRBV10-1; len: 16; abundance: NA; j_gene: TRBJ2-3; d_gene: TRBD2; CDR3nt: TGCGCCAGCAGTCGAACTAGCGGGGGATTCACAGATACGCAGTATTTT; CDR3aa: CASSRTSGGFTDTQYF
v_gene: TRBV11-3; len: 16; abundance: NA; j_gene: TRBJ1-5; d_gene: TRBD1; CDR3nt: TGTGCCAGCAGCTTAGTAGATGGACAGGGCAAAGAGCCCCAGCATTTT; CDR3aa: CASSLVDGQGKEPQHF
v_gene: TRBV15; len: 14; abundance: few; j_gene: TRBJ1-2; d_gene: TRBD1; CDR3nt: TGTGCCACCACCTTACCGGGACAGGGTGATGGCTACACCTTC; CDR3aa: CATTLPGQGDGYTF
v_gene: TRBV6-5; len: 16; abundance: few; j_gene: TRBJ1-4; d_gene: NA; CDR3nt: TGTGCCAGCAGTTACTCATCAGGCGGAAGGGGTGAAAAACTGTTTTTT; CDR3aa: CASSYSSGGRGEKLFF
v_gene: TRBV5-1; len: 16; abundance: NA; j_gene: TRBJ2-1; d_gene: TRBD2; CDR3nt: TGCGCCAGCAGCTTGGTAGTAGCGGGGGCAGGTGGTGAGCAGTTCTTC; CDR3aa: CASSLVVAGAGGEQFF
v_gene: TRBV27; len: 16; abundance: NA; j_gene: TRBJ1-1; d_gene: NA; CDR3nt: TGTGCCAGCACCAGTGGTTGGGGGCGCCTATCCACTGAAGCTTTCTTT; CDR3aa: CASTSGWGRLSTEAFF
v_gene: TRBV18; len: 14; abundance: NA; j_gene: TRBJ1-4; d_gene: TRBD1; CDR3nt: TGTGCCAGCAGCCGGGACAGGGTAGGAGAAAAACTGTTTTTT; CDR3aa: CASSRDRVGEKLFF
v_gene: TRBV27; len: 14; abundance: NA; j_gene: TRBJ2-7; d_gene: TRBD1; CDR3nt: TGTGCCAGCAGTCCGGGACAGGGGGAAAACGAGCAGTACTTC; CDR3aa: CASSPGQGENEQYF
v_gene: TRBV4-1; len: 15; abundance: NA; j_gene: TRBJ1-6; d_gene: TRBD1; CDR3nt: TGCGCCAGCAGACTGGGACAGCCCTTTAATTCACCCCTCCACTTT; CDR3aa: CASRLGQPFNSPLHF
v_gene: TRBV14; len: 14; abundance: NA; j_gene: TRBJ1-2; d_gene: NA; CDR3nt: TGTGCCAGCAGCCTCTACGAAGCTAACTATGGCTACACCTTC; CDR3aa: CASSLYEANYGYTF
v_gene: TRBV4-1; len: 15; abundance: few; j_gene: TRBJ2-7; d_gene: TRBD1; CDR3nt: TGCGCCAGCAGAGGAGGGACAGGGAGCTCCTACGAGCAGTACTTC; CDR3aa: CASRGGTGSSYEQYF
v_gene: TRBV2; len: 15; abundance: NA; j_gene: TRBJ2-1; d_gene: TRBD2; CDR3nt: TGTGCCAGCAGGAAGAGCGGGGTCGGCTACAATGAGCAGTTCTTC; CDR3aa: CASRKSGVGYNEQFF
v_gene: TRBV6-5; len: 15; abundance: NA; j_gene: TRBJ1-1; d_gene: NA; CDR3nt: TGTGCCAGCAGTTACTCCTGGACGGGGGACACTGAAGCTTTCTTT; CDR3aa: CASSYSWTGDTEAFF
v_gene: TRBV7-9; len: 14; abundance: NA; j_gene: TRBJ1-2; d_gene: NA; CDR3nt: TGTGCCAGCAGTTTCCCGGTGCCTAACTATGGCTACACCTTC; CDR3aa: CASSFPVPNYGYTF
v_gene: TRBV27; len: 16; abundance: NA; j_gene: TRBJ1-2; d_gene: NA; CDR3nt: TGTGCCAGCAGTTTTCAGGGGTTTACCTCTAACTATGGCTACACCTTC; CDR3aa: CASSFQGFTSNYGYTF
v_gene: TRBV5-1; len: 14; abundance: NA; j_gene: TRBJ1-1; d_gene: NA; CDR3nt: TGCGCCAGCAGCTTGATCCTAACAGGGCATGAAGCTTTCTTT; CDR3aa: CASSLILTGHEAFF
v_gene: TRBV18; len: 15; abundance: once; j_gene: TRBJ2-1; d_gene: TRBD2; CDR3nt: TGTGCCAGCTCACCGGCGGGGGAGGTCTACAATGAGCAGTTCTTC; CDR3aa: CASSPAGEVYNEQFF
v_gene: TRBV7-2; len: 14; abundance: NA; j_gene: TRBJ2-7; d_gene: TRBD1; CDR3nt: TGTGCCAGCAGCTTACAGGGGGCTAGCTACGAGCAGTACTTC; CDR3aa: CASSLQGASYEQYF
v_gene: TRBV11-2; len: 15; abundance: NA; j_gene: TRBJ2-1; d_gene: TRBD1; CDR3nt: TGTGCCAGCAGCTTAGGACAGGGGTCCTACAATGAGCAGTTCTTC; CDR3aa: CASSLGQGSYNEQFF
v_gene: TRBV28; len: 14; abundance: NA; j_gene: TRBJ1-4; d_gene: NA; CDR3nt: TGTGCCAGCAGCCTAGCGGGGACTAATGAAAAACTGTTTTTT; CDR3aa: CASSLAGTNEKLFF
v_gene: TRBV6-5; len: 14; abundance: NA; j_gene: TRBJ2-3; d_gene: TRBD2; CDR3nt: TGTGCCAGCAAGTGGAGGGGGACTAGTTCGGTACAGTATTTT; CDR3aa: CASKWRGTSSVQYF
v_gene: TRBV4-1; len: 15; abundance: NA; j_gene: TRBJ2-7; d_gene: TRBD2; CDR3nt: TGCGCCAGCAGCCAAGATCCCGGGGGGATATACGAGCAGTACTTC; CDR3aa: CASSQDPGGIYEQYF
v_gene: TRBV7-2; len: 16; abundance: NA; j_gene: TRBJ1-2; d_gene: NA; CDR3nt: TGTGCCAGCAGCTATGGAGCGGGGCCGCTTAGGTATGGCTACACCTTC; CDR3aa: CASSYGAGPLRYGYTF
v_gene: TRBV27; len: 18; abundance: few; j_gene: TRBJ2-1; d_gene: TRBD2; CDR3nt: TGTGCCAGCAGCCAACTTGCCTTAGCGGGGGGCGTATACAATGAGCAGTTCTTC; CDR3aa: CASSQLALAGGVYNEQFF
v_gene: TRBV28; len: 15; abundance: few; j_gene: TRBJ1-6; d_gene: NA; CDR3nt: TGTGCCAGCAGTTTAAGTTCAGGAGGCTATTCACCCCTCCACTTT; CDR3aa: CASSLSSGGYSPLHF
v_gene: TRBV9; len: 17; abundance: NA; j_gene: TRBJ2-1; d_gene: TRBD2; CDR3nt: TGTGCCAGCAGCGTAGGGGGAAGGACTAGCGCCGGGAGTGAGCAGTTCTTC; CDR3aa: CASSVGGRTSAGSEQFF
v_gene: TRBV9; len: 15; abundance: NA; j_gene: TRBJ1-4; d_gene: NA; CDR3nt: TGTGCCAGCAGCGCAGGGGCCCCAACTAATGAAAAACTGTTTTTT; CDR3aa: CASSAGAPTNEKLFF
v_gene: TRBV6-1; len: 13; abundance: few; j_gene: TRBJ1-1; d_gene: NA; CDR3nt: TGTGCCATCGACAGAAGAGATAGGGCTGAAGCTTTCTTT; CDR3aa: CAIDRRDRAEAFF
v_gene: TRBV6-5; len: 15; abundance: few; j_gene: TRBJ1-6; d_gene: NA; CDR3nt: TGTGCCAGCGGTCCCGGGATCGCCTATAATTCACCCCTCCACTTT; CDR3aa: CASGPGIAYNSPLHF
v_gene: TRBV2; len: 14; abundance: NA; j_gene: TRBJ2-7; d_gene: TRBD1; CDR3nt: TGTGCCAGCAGTCCAGTCGGGACAGGGGACGAGCAGTACTTC; CDR3aa: CASSPVGTGDEQYF
v_gene: TRBV2; len: 15; abundance: few; j_gene: TRBJ2-4; d_gene: NA; CDR3nt: TGTGCCAGCAGTGAAGACGGTAAACAGACGAACATTCAGTACTTC; CDR3aa: CASSEDGKQTNIQYF
v_gene: TRBV2; len: 13; abundance: NA; j_gene: TRBJ1-5; d_gene: TRBD1; CDR3nt: TGTGCCAGCCGGGACAGGGAGGGTCAGCCCCAGCATTTT; CDR3aa: CASRDREGQPQHF
v_gene: TRBV5-1; len: 15; abundance: NA; j_gene: TRBJ2-5; d_gene: NA; CDR3nt: TGCGCCAGCGGAGTGGGCGGGGTGTTCCAAGAGACCCAGTACTTC; CDR3aa: CASGVGGVFQETQYF
v_gene: TRBV4-1; len: 16; abundance: NA; j_gene: TRBJ1-1; d_gene: TRBD1; CDR3nt: TGCGCCAGCAGCCAGGGCGGGACAGGACTGAACACTGAAGCTTTCTTT; CDR3aa: CASSQGGTGLNTEAFF
v_gene: TRBV18; len: 14; abundance: NA; j_gene: TRBJ1-2; d_gene: TRBD1; CDR3nt: TGTGCCAGCTCACCAGACAGGGGGCTCTATGGCTACACCTTC; CDR3aa: CASSPDRGLYGYTF
v_gene: TRBV7-2; len: 15; abundance: NA; j_gene: TRBJ1-3; d_gene: NA; CDR3nt: TGTGCCAGCAGCTTAGTGGCAGGGGCTGGAAACACCATATATTTT; CDR3aa: CASSLVAGAGNTIYF
v_gene: TRBV4-1; len: 17; abundance: NA; j_gene: TRBJ2-2; d_gene: TRBD1; CDR3nt: TGCGCCAGCAGCCAAGATAGAGGGGGCCCGAACACCGGGGAGCTGTTTTTT; CDR3aa: CASSQDRGGPNTGELFF
v_gene: TRBV19; len: 17; abundance: once; j_gene: TRBJ1-5; d_gene: NA; CDR3nt: TGTGCCAGTAGTACCCTGGGGGAGGGGAGTTCCAATCAGCCCCAGCATTTT; CDR3aa: CASSTLGEGSSNQPQHF
v_gene: TRBV18; len: 15; abundance: NA; j_gene: TRBJ1-4; d_gene: TRBD1; CDR3nt: TGTGCCAGCTCACCATCCCAGGGGGCGTTTGAAAAACTGTTTTTT; CDR3aa: CASSPSQGAFEKLFF
v_gene: TRBV6-5; len: 13; abundance: few; j_gene: TRBJ2-1; d_gene: NA; CDR3nt: TGTGCCAGCAGAGACGAGGGCAGAATCGAGCAGTTCTTC; CDR3aa: CASRDEGRIEQFF
v_gene: TRBV13; len: 18; abundance: NA; j_gene: TRBJ1-1; d_gene: NA; CDR3nt: TGTGCCAGCAGCTTAGTCGCGACCCCAAGGGGATTGAACACTGAAGCTTTCTTT; CDR3aa: CASSLVATPRGLNTEAFF
v_gene: TRBV5-4; len: 15; abundance: NA; j_gene: TRBJ1-1; d_gene: TRBD1; CDR3nt: TGTGCCAGCAGCGAGCCTGGACAGGGAAACACTGAAGCTTTCTTT; CDR3aa: CASSEPGQGNTEAFF
v_gene: TRBV7-7; len: 13; abundance: once; j_gene: TRBJ2-7; d_gene: NA; CDR3nt: TGTGCTAGCAGCTTAAACAGGGGGGGGGAGCAGTACTTC; CDR3aa: CASSLNRGGEQYF
v_gene: TRBV9; len: 15; abundance: NA; j_gene: TRBJ2-1; d_gene: TRBD1; CDR3nt: TGTGCCAGCAGTTCCGGGACAGGTAACTACAATGAGCAGTTCTTC; CDR3aa: CASSSGTGNYNEQFF
v_gene: TRBV21-1; len: 17; abundance: NA; j_gene: TRBJ2-3; d_gene: NA; CDR3nt: TGTGCCAGCAGCAAAGGGGGGACAGGGATTAGCACAGATACGCAGTATTTT; CDR3aa: CASSKGGTGISTDTQYF
v_gene: TRBV6-1; len: 15; abundance: NA; j_gene: TRBJ2-7; d_gene: NA; CDR3nt: TGTGCCAGCAGTGAGGGTTTACAGGGGAGGACCTTTGCGAACTTC; CDR3aa: CASSEGLQGRTFANF
v_gene: TRBV5-1; len: 14; abundance: NA; j_gene: TRBJ2-2; d_gene: NA; CDR3nt: TGCGCCAGCAGTCCAGCCGGGGTTACCGGGGAGCTGTTTTTT; CDR3aa: CASSPAGVTGELFF
v_gene: TRBV10-3; len: 17; abundance: NA; j_gene: TRBJ2-7; d_gene: TRBD2; CDR3nt: TGTGCCATCAGTGAGTCTCTAGCGGGGGACAACTCCTACGAGCAGTACTTC; CDR3aa: CAISESLAGDNSYEQYF
v_gene: TRBV7-6; len: 15; abundance: few; j_gene: TRBJ2-3; d_gene: NA; CDR3nt: TGTGCCAGCAGCTCCCGCTATACTCGCACAGATACGCAGTATTTT; CDR3aa: CASSSRYTRTDTQYF
v_gene: TRBV6-1; len: 15; abundance: NA; j_gene: TRBJ1-2; d_gene: TRBD1; CDR3nt: TGTGCCAGCAGTGAACCGGGACAGGGCTGGGGTGGCTACACCTTC; CDR3aa: CASSEPGQGWGGYTF
v_gene: TRBV27; len: 16; abundance: few; j_gene: TRBJ2-1; d_gene: TRBD2; CDR3nt: TGTGCCAGCAGTCTAGTGGGACTAGGGACAAACAATGAGCAGTTCTTC; CDR3aa: CASSLVGLGTNNEQFF
v_gene: TRBV6-6; len: 15; abundance: NA; j_gene: TRBJ1-4; d_gene: NA; CDR3nt: TGTGCCAGCCTCCCCCCAGGGGCGGGTAATGAAAAACTGTTTTTT; CDR3aa: CASLPPGAGNEKLFF
v_gene: TRBV2; len: 15; abundance: NA; j_gene: TRBJ2-5; d_gene: TRBD1; CDR3nt: TGTGCCAGCAGTGATCTGGGACAGGCCCAAGAGACCCAGTACTTC; CDR3aa: CASSDLGQAQETQYF
v_gene: TRBV19; len: 14; abundance: NA; j_gene: TRBJ2-7; d_gene: TRBD1; CDR3nt: TGTGCCAGTAGTCCGGGACAGTCGCCCTACGAGCAGTACTTC; CDR3aa: CASSPGQSPYEQYF
v_gene: TRBV10-3; len: 15; abundance: few; j_gene: TRBJ1-2; d_gene: TRBD1; CDR3nt: TGTGCCATCCGGGACAGGGGGCGCCGGGGCTATGGCTACACCTTC; CDR3aa: CAIRDRGRRGYGYTF